These 17 T cell receptor beta chains were sequenced from one sample in a study of cytomegalovirus exposure and HLA in healthy donors. Assay used: immunoSEQ multiplex PCR; TCRdb lists only in-frame clones, some missing. This table holds under 200,000 clones, less than 95% found once. Source material: PBMCs. The receptors derive from a woman aged 18-29 years in good health and CMV-seropositive.

The rearrangement links TRBV4-1 to TRBJ2-1; D is possibly TRBD2 (6 bases). Germline loops: CDR1 MGHRA, CDR2 YSYEKL. This CDR3 spans 15 amino acids. Trimming cost V 5 bases and J 7 bases, with 18 bases left between them. CDR3 in DNA: TGCGCCAGCAGCAGCCGGCGGGATATAAGGAATGAGCAGTTCTTC. It specifies CASSSRRDIRNEQFF.

J is TRBJ1-1 and V is TRBV27, with D perhaps matching TRBD1 (5 bases). V was shortened by 7 bases and J by 7 bases, with 10 bases between the two germline ends. There are 11 residues in the CDR3. Germline CDR1 is MNHEY and CDR2 is SMNVEV (reference sequence). The CDR3 DNA follows: TGTGCCAGCAAGACAGCTGATGAAGCTTTCTTT. It translates to CASKTADEAFF.

The chain joins TRBV2 to TRBJ1-2; possible D gene TRBD1, 6 bases. Germline V gene data show CDR1 as SNHLY and CDR2 as FYNNEI. Trimming removed 6 bases from V and 4 bases from J, with 12 bases in between. This CDR3 has 13 amino acids. The CDR3 here is CASRITGSYGYTF. The CDR3 bases are TGTGCCAGCAGGATAACAGGGTCCTATGGCTACACCTTC.

V usage is TRBV5-4 and J usage is TRBJ2-1; 13 nucleotides line up with TRBD2. This CDR3 region has 16 residues. V shed 1 base, J shed 9 bases, and the junction held 7 bases outside the gene matches. Germline V gene lookup returns CDR1 SGHNT and CDR2 YYREEE (reference sequence). CDR3 DNA: TGTGCCAGCAGCTTGACTAGCGGGGGGGCCCCACGTGAGCAGTTCTTC. This codes for CASSLTSGGAPREQFF.

The V and J genes are TRBV28 and TRBJ2-3; TRBD1 matches at 9 bases. Per germline, CDR1 MDHEN and CDR2 SYDVKM. V lost 4 bases, J lost 5 bases, and 1 base stayed unmatched. The CDR3 is 13 residues long. The CDR3 loop is CASSSGQGDTQYF. CDR3 coding DNA: TGTGCCAGCAGTTCGGGACAGGGAGATACGCAGTATTTT.

The V and J genes are TRBV19 and TRBJ2-2, with D unresolved. With 5 bases removed from V and 4 bases from J, the gap between germline ends came to 8 bases. The CDR3 is made up of 13 amino acids. The germline gives CDR1 LNHDA, CDR2 SQIVND (reference sequence). Here the CDR3 reads CASSQDLTGELFF. The CDR3 region has the DNA TGTGCCAGTAGTCAGGATCTCACCGGGGAGCTGTTTTTT.

The chain links TRBV18 to TRBJ2-4; tentative D call: TRBD1 (6 bases). The V and J ends lost 3 bases and 0 bases respectively, with 15 bases between them. Per the germline V gene, CDR1 is KGHSH and CDR2 is LQKENI. This CDR3 is built from 17 residues. CDR3 protein: CASSPVGHGIAKNIQYF. The CDR3 region has the DNA TGTGCCAGCTCACCGGTGGGACACGGCATAGCCAAAAACATTCAGTACTTC.

V is TRBV5-1 and J is TRBJ1-2; 9 positions match TRBD1. The CDR3 consists of 14 residues. V shed 8 bases, J shed 8 bases, and the junction held 13 bases outside the gene matches. Per germline, CDR1 SGHRS and CDR2 YFSETQ. The CDR3 nucleotides are TGCGCCAGATCCGCGGCACAGGGGGCTGACGGCTACACCTTC. It codes for CARSAAQGADGYTF.

The V gene is TRBV5-1, the J gene TRBJ2-3; 12 bases match TRBD2. CDR3 size: 18 residues. CDR1 SGHRS and CDR2 YFSETQ come from the germline V gene. V gave up 0 bases and J gave up 6 bases; unmatched junction bases: 11. DNA for the CDR3: TGCGCCAGCAGCTTGGTTGCTAGCGGGGGGGCGATATACGATACGCAGTATTTT. Its translation: CASSLVASGGAIYDTQYF.

V is TRBV6-6 and J is TRBJ2-3, with 8 nucleotides matching TRBD2. CDR3 size: 16 residues. Germline-derived CDR1 and CDR2 are MNHNY and SVGAGI (reference sequence). After removal of 5 bases from V and 1 base from J, the junction contained 8 bases not matched to a gene. The CDR3 loop is CASSRPSGGRTDTQYF. DNA for the CDR3: TGTGCCAGCAGTCGGCCCAGCGGGGGCCGCACAGATACGCAGTATTTT.

The CDR3 DNA is TGTGCCAGTAGTATAGACGCGCCCCTACTGGCGGGAACCCACGAGCAGTACTTC. It specifies CASSIDAPLLAGTHEQYF. V is TRBV19 and J is TRBJ2-7; a weak D match, TRBD2 (6 bases). This CDR3 spans 18 amino acids. Germline-derived CDR1 and CDR2 are LNHDA and SQIVND (reference sequence). Trimming removed 0 bases at V and 5 bases at J, with 23 bases between.

This clone was detected only a few times. V gene TRBV7-8 combines with J gene TRBJ2-5; 7 bases fit TRBD2. The germline CDR1 and CDR2 sequences are SGHVS and FQNEAQ. V shed 4 bases and J 5 bases; nucleotides not matched to a gene: 4. The CDR3 is made up of 13 amino acids. CDR3 in DNA: TGTGCCAGCAGCTCGACTAGCCCGGAGACCCAGTACTTC. This gives the protein CASSSTSPETQYF.

The chain links TRBV30 to TRBJ2-3; a weak D match, TRBD1 (5 bases). Trimming removed 3 bases from V and 2 bases from J, with 9 bases in between. The germline V gene has CDR1 GTSNPN and CDR2 SVGIG (reference sequence). This CDR3 spans 13 amino acids. CDR3 residues: CAWSRALTDTQYF. Written as DNA, the CDR3 is TGTGCCTGGAGCAGGGCTCTCACAGATACGCAGTATTTT.

A word on this clone: At one of its ends the junction is not consistent with the germline gene, which may arise from a read error. This chain connects TRBV20-1 to TRBJ2-1; 11 bases agree with TRBD2. The CDR3 loop spans 10 amino acids. Germline CDR1 and CDR2: DFQATT and SNEGSKA (reference sequence). The CDR3 DNA reads TGCAGTGCTAGGCCGGGACTAGCGGTCTTC. Encoded protein: CSARPGLAVF.

This sequence joins TRBV7-9 and TRBJ2-3; TRBD1 is a possible D gene (5 bases). The CDR3 runs to 14 residues. With 2 bases removed from V and 3 bases from J, the gap between germline ends came to 9 bases. Looked up from germline, CDR1 is SEHNR and CDR2 is FQNEAQ (reference sequence). The CDR3 sequence is CASSLRGTTDTQYF. CDR3 nucleotide sequence: TGTGCCAGCAGCTTAAGGGGTACTACAGATACGCAGTATTTT.

V gene TRBV28 combines with J gene TRBJ2-3; 7 nucleotides match TRBD2. The CDR3 runs 14 residues. Germline lookup yields CDR1 MDHEN and CDR2 SYDVKM. V lost 5 bases to trimming and J lost 2 bases; unmatched junction nucleotides: 4. The CDR3 DNA is TGTGCCAGCAGTGAGCGGGACCCCACAGATACGCAGTATTTT. Translation gives CASSERDPTDTQYF.

V usage is TRBV4-2 and J usage is TRBJ2-3; 7 bases map to TRBD2. The CDR3 consists of 17 residues. Germline trimming cut 2 bases from V and 2 bases from J; bases unmatched to any gene: 10. Looked up from germline, CDR1 is LGHNA and CDR2 is YNFKEQ. The DNA of the CDR3 is TGTGCCAGCAGCCAACACGGGGCTAGCGGTCCCACAGATACGCAGTATTTT. It is translated as CASSQHGASGPTDTQYF.